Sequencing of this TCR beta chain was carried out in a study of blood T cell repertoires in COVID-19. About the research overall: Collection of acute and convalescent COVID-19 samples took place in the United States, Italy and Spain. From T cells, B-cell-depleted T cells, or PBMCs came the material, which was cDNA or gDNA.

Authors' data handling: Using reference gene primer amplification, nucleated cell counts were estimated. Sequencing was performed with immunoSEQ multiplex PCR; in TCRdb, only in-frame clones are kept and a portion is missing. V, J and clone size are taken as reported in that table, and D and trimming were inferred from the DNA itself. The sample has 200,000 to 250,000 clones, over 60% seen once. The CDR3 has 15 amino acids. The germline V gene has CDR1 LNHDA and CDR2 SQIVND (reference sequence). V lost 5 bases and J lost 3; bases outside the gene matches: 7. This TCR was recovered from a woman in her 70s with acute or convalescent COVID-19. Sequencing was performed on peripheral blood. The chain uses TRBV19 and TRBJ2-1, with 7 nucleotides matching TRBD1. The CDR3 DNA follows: TGTGCCAGTAGTTCCCGGGACAGTTACTACAATGAGCAGTTCTTC. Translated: CASSSRDSYYNEQFF.